Listed below are T cell receptor beta chains from one sample, sequenced in a study of HIV-infected children after antiretroviral therapy interruption. Using its own MiXCR run on the 3' RACE reads, TCRdb lists one record per CDR3 protein. The table has roughly 46,000 distinct CDR3 sequences, approximately 4.3% seen once; the top ten hold roughly 0.7%. This specimen consisted of CD45RA+ CD4+ T cells from PBMCs, pooled from several time points, obtained from a donor given antiretroviral therapy, either interrupted or continuous. The receptors were sampled from a pool of human donors with HIV. The CDR3 runs from the conserved cysteine through the conserved F or W. D genes are given only for firm matches. Clone size is given for some rows only: seen once, a few or many times, or a class if the clone is expanded.

v_call	d_call	j_call	cdr3_length	clone_size	cdr3_aa	cdr3_nt
TRBV2	NA	TRBJ2-1	14	many	CASEGDPSYNEQFF	TGTGCCAGCGAGGGAGATCCCTCCTACAATGAGCAGTTCTTC
TRBV14	NA	TRBJ1-2	12	NA	CASSQEYREYTF	TGTGCCAGCAGCCAAGAGTACAGGGAATACACCTTC
TRBV12-3/TRBV12-4	NA	TRBJ2-5	12	many	CASSATLWSQYF	TGTGCCAGCAGTGCGACCCTATGGTCCCAGTACTTC
TRBV5-1	NA	TRBJ2-7	15	many	CASSLEEGISYEQYF	TGCGCCAGCAGCTTGGAAGAGGGAATCTCCTACGAGCAGTACTTC
TRBV7-9	TRBD1	TRBJ2-1	14	many	CASSLGTGGREQFF	TGTGCCAGCAGCTTGGGGACAGGGGGCCGGGAGCAGTTCTTC
TRBV12-3/TRBV12-4	NA	TRBJ1-6	14	NA	CASSRQQRNSPLHF	TGTGCCAGCAGCAGACAACAAAGGAATTCACCCCTCCACTTT
TRBV6-1	TRBD1	TRBJ1-4	14	many	CASSPRQGVEKLFF	TGTGCCAGCAGCCCTCGACAGGGTGTTGAAAAACTGTTTTTT
TRBV12-3/TRBV12-4	NA	TRBJ2-5	11	few	CASSRQETQYF	TGTGCCAGCAGCCGGCAGGAGACCCAGTACTTC
TRBV11-2	NA	TRBJ1-6	16	many	CASSFESAAAQSPLHF	TGTGCCAGCAGCTTCGAAAGCGCAGCAGCCCAATCACCCCTCCACTTT
TRBV29-1	NA	TRBJ2-2	15	few	CSAKFSGYNTGELFF	TGCAGCGCCAAATTTTCAGGGTACAACACCGGGGAGCTGTTTTTT
TRBV10-1	NA	TRBJ2-3	13	few	CASRERRGDTQYF	TGCGCCAGCAGGGAGCGGAGGGGGGATACGCAGTATTTT
TRBV29-1	NA	TRBJ2-5	11	many	CSVTGLETQYF	TGCAGCGTTACGGGTCTAGAGACCCAGTACTTC
TRBV24-1	TRBD1	TRBJ1-2	13	many	CATGSGQGYGYTF	TGTGCCACCGGGTCTGGACAGGGCTATGGCTACACCTTC
TRBV12-5	NA	TRBJ2-7	12	many	CASGPYIYEQYF	TGTGCTAGTGGCCCCTACATCTACGAGCAGTACTTC
TRBV30	TRBD1	TRBJ1-1	13	many	CAWSTGVNTEAFF	TGTGCCTGGAGTACAGGGGTGAACACTGAAGCTTTCTTT
TRBV7-9	NA	TRBJ2-1	15	many	CASSSGKGLFDEQFF	TGTGCCAGCAGCTCAGGGAAGGGCTTGTTCGATGAGCAGTTCTTC
TRBV2	TRBD2	TRBJ2-3	15	NA	CASSESGGARDTQYF	TGTGCCAGCAGCGAAAGCGGGGGGGCACGAGATACGCAGTATTTT
TRBV5-1	NA	TRBJ1-6	16	many	CASSLEGLRSNSPLHF	TGCGCCAGCAGCTTGGAGGGATTGCGAAGTAACTCACCCCTCCACTTT
TRBV10-3	TRBD1	TRBJ2-3	14	many	CAISGDRFTDTQYF	TGTGCCATCAGTGGGGACAGGTTCACAGATACGCAGTATTTT
TRBV20-1	NA	TRBJ1-4	12	many	CSAYGQEEKLFF	TGCAGTGCCTACGGCCAGGAAGAAAAACTGTTTTTT
TRBV5-1	NA	TRBJ1-1	16	NA	CASSFLGGEGITEAFF	TGCGCCAGCAGCTTCCTAGGGGGTGAGGGGATCACTGAAGCTTTCTTT
TRBV3-1	NA	TRBJ1-1	11	many	CASSLGPGFVF	TGTGCCAGCAGCTTGGGACCGGGTTTTGTCTTT
TRBV4-1	TRBD2	TRBJ2-1	17	many	CASSHSPLRGGANEQFF	TGCGCCAGCAGCCATTCTCCTCTTCGGGGGGGGGCTAATGAGCAGTTCTTC
TRBV29-1	NA	TRBJ2-6	13	many	CSVAGSGANVLTF	TGCAGCGTTGCCGGCTCTGGGGCCAACGTCCTGACTTTC
TRBV3-1	TRBD2	TRBJ2-3	15	NA	CASSKGLAGVDTQYF	TGTGCCAGCAGCAAGGGACTAGCGGGGGTAGATACGCAGTATTTT
TRBV28	TRBD2	TRBJ2-4	17	many	CASQPGAGVIAKNIQYF	TGTGCCAGCCAACCCGGAGCGGGGGTTATAGCCAAAAACATTCAGTACTTC
TRBV28	TRBD1	TRBJ2-1	16	NA	CASSSSGTGLYNEQFF	TGTGCCAGCAGTTCCTCCGGGACAGGGTTATACAATGAGCAGTTCTTC